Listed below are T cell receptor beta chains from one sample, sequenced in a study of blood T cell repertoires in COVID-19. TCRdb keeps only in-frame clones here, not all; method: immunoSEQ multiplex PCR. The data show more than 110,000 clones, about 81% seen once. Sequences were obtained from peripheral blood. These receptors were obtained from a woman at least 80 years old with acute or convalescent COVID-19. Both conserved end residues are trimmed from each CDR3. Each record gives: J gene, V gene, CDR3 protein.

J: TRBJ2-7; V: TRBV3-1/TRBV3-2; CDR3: ASSFPSSYEQY
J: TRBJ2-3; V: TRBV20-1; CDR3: SASRFDTQY
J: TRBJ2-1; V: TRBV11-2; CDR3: ASSPGPGGFNEQF
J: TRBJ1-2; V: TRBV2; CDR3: ASSPRDREAYGYT
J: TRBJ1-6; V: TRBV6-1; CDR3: ASSDRGTGSPLH
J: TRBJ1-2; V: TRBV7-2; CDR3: ASSRDREVYGYT
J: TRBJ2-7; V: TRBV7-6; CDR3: ASSPQGLSSYEQY
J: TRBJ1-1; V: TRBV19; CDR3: AKTTEKAF
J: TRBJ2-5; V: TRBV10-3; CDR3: AISEPGLATQETQY
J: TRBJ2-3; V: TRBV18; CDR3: ASSRRTGGEDTQY
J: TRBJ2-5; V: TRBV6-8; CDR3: ASSLWIGTGNGSKETQY
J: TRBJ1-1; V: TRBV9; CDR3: ASSVGQGKVQYTEAF
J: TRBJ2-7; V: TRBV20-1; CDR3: SARESYEQY
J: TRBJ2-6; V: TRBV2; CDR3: ARESVRQGSLGANVLT